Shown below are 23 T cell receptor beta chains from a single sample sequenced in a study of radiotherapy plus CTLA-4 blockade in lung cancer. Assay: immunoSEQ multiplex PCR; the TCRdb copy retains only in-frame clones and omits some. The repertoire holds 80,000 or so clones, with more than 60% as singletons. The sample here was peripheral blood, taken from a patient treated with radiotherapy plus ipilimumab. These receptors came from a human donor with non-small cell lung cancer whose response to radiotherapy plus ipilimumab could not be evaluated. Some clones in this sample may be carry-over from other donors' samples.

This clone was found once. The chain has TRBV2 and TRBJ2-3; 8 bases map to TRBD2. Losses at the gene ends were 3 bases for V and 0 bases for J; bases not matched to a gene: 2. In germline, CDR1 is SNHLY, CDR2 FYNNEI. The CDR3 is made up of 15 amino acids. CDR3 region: CASSDSSGSTDTQYF. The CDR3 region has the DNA TGTGCCAGCAGTGACTCTAGCGGGAGCACAGATACGCAGTATTTT.

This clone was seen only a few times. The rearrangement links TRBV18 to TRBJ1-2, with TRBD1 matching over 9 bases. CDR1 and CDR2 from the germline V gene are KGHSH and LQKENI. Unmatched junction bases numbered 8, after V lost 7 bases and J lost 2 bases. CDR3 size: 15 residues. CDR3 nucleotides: TGTGCCAGCTGGAGGGACAGGGTTGGAAACTATGGCTACACCTTC. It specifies CASWRDRVGNYGYTF.

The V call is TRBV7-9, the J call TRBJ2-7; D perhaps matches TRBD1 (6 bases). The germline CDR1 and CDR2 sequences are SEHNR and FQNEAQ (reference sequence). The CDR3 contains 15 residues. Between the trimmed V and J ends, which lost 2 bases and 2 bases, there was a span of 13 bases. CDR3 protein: CASSLPGQRTYEQYF. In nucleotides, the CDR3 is TGTGCCAGCAGCTTACCCGGACAGCGAACCTACGAGCAGTACTTC.

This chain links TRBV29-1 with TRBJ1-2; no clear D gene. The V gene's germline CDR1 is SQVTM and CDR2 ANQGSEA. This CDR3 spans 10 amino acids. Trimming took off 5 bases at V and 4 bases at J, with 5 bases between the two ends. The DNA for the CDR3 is TGCAGCGTTCTGAGCTATGGCTACACCTTC. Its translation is CSVLSYGYTF.

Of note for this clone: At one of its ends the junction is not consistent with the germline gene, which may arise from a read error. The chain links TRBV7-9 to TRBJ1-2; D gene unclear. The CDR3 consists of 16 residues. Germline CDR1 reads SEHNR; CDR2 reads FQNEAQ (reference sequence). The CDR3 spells CASSSVAEGGFYGHTF. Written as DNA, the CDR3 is TGTGCCAGCAGCTCGGTGGCGGAAGGTGGGTTCTATGGCCACACCTTC.

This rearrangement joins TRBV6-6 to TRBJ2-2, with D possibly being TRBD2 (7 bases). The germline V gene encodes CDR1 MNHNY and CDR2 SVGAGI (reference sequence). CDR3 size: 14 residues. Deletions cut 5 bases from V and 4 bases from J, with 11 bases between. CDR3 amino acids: CASSRGAATGELFF. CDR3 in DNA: TGTGCCAGCAGTCGGGGGGCGGCCACCGGGGAGCTGTTTTTT.

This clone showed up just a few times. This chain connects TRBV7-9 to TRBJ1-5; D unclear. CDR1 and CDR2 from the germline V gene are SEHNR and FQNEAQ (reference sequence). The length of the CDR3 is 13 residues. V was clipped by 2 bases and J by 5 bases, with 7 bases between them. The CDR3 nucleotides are TGTGCCAGCAGCTTATCGGGGTATCAGCCCCAGCATTTT. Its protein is CASSLSGYQPQHF.

Here the CDR3 DNA reads TGTGCCAGCAGTTTAGGGACAGGGGGCGGCTCCTATAATTCACCCCTCCACTTT. This codes for CASSLGTGGGSYNSPLHF. The rearrangement links TRBV28 to TRBJ1-6; TRBD1 matches at 12 bases. Germline values: CDR1 MDHEN, CDR2 SYDVKM. CDR3 length: 18 residues. After removal of 2 bases from V and 0 bases from J, the junction contained 2 bases not matched to a gene.

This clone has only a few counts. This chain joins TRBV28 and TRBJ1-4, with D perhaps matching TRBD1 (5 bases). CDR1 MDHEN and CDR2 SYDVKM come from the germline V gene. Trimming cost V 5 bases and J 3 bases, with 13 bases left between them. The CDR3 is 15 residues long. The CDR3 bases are TGTGCCAGCAGTAGGGGAGGTTTGTCTAATGAAAAACTGTTTTTT. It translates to CASSRGGLSNEKLFF.

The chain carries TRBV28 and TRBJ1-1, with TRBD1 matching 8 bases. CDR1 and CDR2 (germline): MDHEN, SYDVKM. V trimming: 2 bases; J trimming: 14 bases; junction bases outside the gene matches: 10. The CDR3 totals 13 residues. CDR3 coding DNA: TGTGCCAGCAGTTTAGGGTCGGGACAGGTGGAGTTCTTT. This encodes CASSLGSGQVEFF. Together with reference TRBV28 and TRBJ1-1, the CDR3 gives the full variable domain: DVKVTQSSRYLVKRTGEKVFLECVQDMDHENMFWYRQDPGLGLRLIYFSYDVKMKEKGDIPEGYSVSREKKERFSLILESASTNQTSMYLCASSLGSGQVEFFGQGTRLTVV.

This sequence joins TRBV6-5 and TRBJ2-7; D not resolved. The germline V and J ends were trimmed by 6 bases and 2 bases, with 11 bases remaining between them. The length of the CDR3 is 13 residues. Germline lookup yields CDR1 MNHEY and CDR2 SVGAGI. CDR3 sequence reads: CASSPAGAYEQYF. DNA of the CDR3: TGTGCCAGCAGCCCCGCCGGAGCCTACGAGCAGTACTTC.

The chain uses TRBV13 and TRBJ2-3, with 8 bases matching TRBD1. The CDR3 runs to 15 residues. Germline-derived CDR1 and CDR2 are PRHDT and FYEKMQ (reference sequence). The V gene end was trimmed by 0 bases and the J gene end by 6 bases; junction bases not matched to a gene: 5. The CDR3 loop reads CASSLGRTGKDTQYF. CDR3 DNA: TGTGCCAGCAGCTTAGGCAGGACAGGGAAGGATACGCAGTATTTT. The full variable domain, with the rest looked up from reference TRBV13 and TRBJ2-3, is AAGVIQSPRHLIKEKRETATLKCYPIPRHDTVYWYQQGPGQDPQFLISFYEKMQSDKGSIPDRFSAQQFSDYHSELNMSSLELGDSALYFCASSLGRTGKDTQYFGPGTRLTVL.

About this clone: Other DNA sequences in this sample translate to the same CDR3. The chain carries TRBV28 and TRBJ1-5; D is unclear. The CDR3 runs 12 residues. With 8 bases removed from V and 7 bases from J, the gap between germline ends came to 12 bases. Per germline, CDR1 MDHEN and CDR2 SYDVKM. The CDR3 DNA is TGTGCCAGCCGAGTTAGCGCCCAGCCCCAGCATTTT. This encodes CASRVSAQPQHF.

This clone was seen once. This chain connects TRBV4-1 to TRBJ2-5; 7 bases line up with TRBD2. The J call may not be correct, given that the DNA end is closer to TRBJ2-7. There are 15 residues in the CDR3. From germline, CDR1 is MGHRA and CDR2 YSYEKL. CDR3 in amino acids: CASSSTRGSWDEQYF. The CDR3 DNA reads TGCGCCAGCAGCTCTACGCGGGGGTCCTGGGACGAGCAGTACTTC.

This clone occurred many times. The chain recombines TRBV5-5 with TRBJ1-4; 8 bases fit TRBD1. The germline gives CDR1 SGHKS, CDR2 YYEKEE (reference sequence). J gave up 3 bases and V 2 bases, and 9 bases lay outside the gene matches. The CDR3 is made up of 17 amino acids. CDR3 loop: CASSFRTGSEANEKLFF. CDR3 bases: TGTGCCAGCAGCTTTCGGACAGGGAGTGAGGCTAATGAAAAACTGTTTTTT.

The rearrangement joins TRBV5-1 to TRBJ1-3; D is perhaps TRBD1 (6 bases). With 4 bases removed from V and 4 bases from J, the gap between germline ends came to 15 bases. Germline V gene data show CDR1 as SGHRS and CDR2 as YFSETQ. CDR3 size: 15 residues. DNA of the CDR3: TGCGCCAGCAGCATACAGGGTGTGGCGGGAAACACCATATATTTT. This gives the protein CASSIQGVAGNTIYF.

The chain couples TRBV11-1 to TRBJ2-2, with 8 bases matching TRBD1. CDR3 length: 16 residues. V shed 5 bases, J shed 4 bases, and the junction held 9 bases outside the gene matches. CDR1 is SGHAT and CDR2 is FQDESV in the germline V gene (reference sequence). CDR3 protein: CASSLDTGGGTGELFF. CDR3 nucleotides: TGTGCCAGCAGCCTCGATACAGGGGGTGGCACCGGGGAGCTGTTTTTT.

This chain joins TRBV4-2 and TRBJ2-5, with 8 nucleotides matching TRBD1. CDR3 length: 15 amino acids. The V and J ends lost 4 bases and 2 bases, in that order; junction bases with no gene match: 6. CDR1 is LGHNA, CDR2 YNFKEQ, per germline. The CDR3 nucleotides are TGTGCCAGCAGCCGAGAGACAGGGGTTCAAGAGACCCAGTACTTC. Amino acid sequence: CASSRETGVQETQYF.

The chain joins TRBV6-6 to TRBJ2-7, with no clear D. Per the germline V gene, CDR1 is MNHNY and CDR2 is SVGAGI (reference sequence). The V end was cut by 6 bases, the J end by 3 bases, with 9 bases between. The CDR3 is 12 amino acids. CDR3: CASSGAYYEQYF. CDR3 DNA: TGTGCCAGCAGCGGAGCATACTACGAGCAGTACTTC.

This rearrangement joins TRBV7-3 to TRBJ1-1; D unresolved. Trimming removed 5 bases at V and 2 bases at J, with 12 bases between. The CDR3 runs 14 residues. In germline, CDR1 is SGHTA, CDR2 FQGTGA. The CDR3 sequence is CASSRGHANTEAFF. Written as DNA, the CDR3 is TGTGCCAGCAGCCGAGGGCACGCAAACACTGAAGCTTTCTTT.

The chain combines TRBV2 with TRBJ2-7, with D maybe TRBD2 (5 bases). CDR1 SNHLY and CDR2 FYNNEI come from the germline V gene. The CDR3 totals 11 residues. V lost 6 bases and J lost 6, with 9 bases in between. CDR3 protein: CASRTDSEQYF. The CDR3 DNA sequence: TGTGCCAGCAGGACGGACTCCGAGCAGTACTTC.

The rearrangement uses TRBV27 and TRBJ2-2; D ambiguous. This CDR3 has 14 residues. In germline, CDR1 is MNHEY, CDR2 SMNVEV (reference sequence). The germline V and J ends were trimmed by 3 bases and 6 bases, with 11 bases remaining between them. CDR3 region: CASSFYQVAGELFF. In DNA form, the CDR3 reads TGTGCCAGCAGTTTCTATCAGGTTGCCGGGGAGCTGTTTTTT.

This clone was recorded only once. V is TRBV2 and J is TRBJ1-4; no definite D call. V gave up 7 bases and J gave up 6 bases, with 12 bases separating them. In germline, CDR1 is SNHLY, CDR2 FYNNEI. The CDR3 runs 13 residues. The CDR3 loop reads CASIRIGDEKLFF. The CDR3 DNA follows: TGTGCCAGCATCCGGATAGGAGATGAAAAACTGTTTTTT.